These 24 T cell receptor beta chains share one sample of origin, sequenced in a study of T cells in localized non-small cell lung cancer (dated by TCRdb to about 2020). Receptor libraries were prepared by the immunoSEQ multiplex PCR assay. TCRdb limited this immuneACCESS table to in-frame rearrangements with V and J called. A share of clones is missing; checked studies link under half to unresolved V genes, and the rest is unexplained. The sample contains about 11,000 clones, over 75% of them found a single time. Approximately 23% of the sample goes to the ten largest clones. The sequencing used peripheral blood, collected before any cancer treatment. The receptors were gathered from a male donor aged 60 or over with stage I lung adenocarcinoma.

The V gene is TRBV6-5, the J gene TRBJ2-3; 11 bases line up with TRBD2. The germline CDR1 and CDR2 sequences are MNHEY and SVGAGI. CDR3 length: 15 amino acids. Losses at the gene ends were 0 bases for V and 8 bases for J; bases not matched to a gene: 4. The CDR3 nucleotides are TGTGCCAGCAGTTACTCGACTAGCGGGGCTAGTACGCAGTATTTT. Translated: CASSYSTSGASTQYF.

The sample holds one count of this clone. This chain connects TRBV7-2 to TRBJ1-2, with D uncertain. V was shortened by 4 bases and J by 7 bases, with 13 bases between the two germline ends. Germline V gene data show CDR1 as SGHTA and CDR2 as FQGNSA. The CDR3 has 13 residues. DNA for the CDR3: TGTGCCAGCAGCTCAATTCCACTGCGTGGCTACACCTTC. Its protein product is CASSSIPLRGYTF.

The chain joins TRBV7-2 to TRBJ1-5; TRBD1 might be the D (5 bases). CDR1 SGHTA and CDR2 FQGNSA come from the germline V gene. Trimming cost V 1 base and J 1 base, with 8 bases left between them. CDR3 length: 15 amino acids. CDR3 amino acids: CASSLGGGSNQPQHF. CDR3 coding DNA: TGTGCCAGCAGCTTAGGGGGGGGGAGCAATCAGCCCCAGCATTTT.

There are a few counts of this clone. The chain recombines TRBV9 with TRBJ1-1; D remains unclear. Germline V gene lookup returns CDR1 SGDLS and CDR2 YYNGEE. V lost 0 bases and J lost 3, with 9 bases in between. The CDR3 is 14 residues long. CDR3 in amino acids: CASSVGAADTEAFF. The DNA of the CDR3 is TGTGCCAGCAGCGTAGGGGCAGCTGACACTGAAGCTTTCTTT.

The rearrangement links TRBV28 to TRBJ1-2; D call uncertain. Trimming shortened V by 6 bases and J by 4 bases, and 21 bases separated the two germline ends. The CDR3 is 16 amino acids. Per the germline V gene, CDR1 is MDHEN and CDR2 is SYDVKM. This CDR3 is CASSPFSGVFSYGYTF. For the CDR3, the DNA is TGTGCCAGCAGCCCGTTTTCGGGCGTTTTCTCCTATGGCTACACCTTC.

V usage is TRBV28 and J usage is TRBJ1-5, with D perhaps matching TRBD1 (5 bases). CDR3 length equals 19 residues. Trimming shortened V by 6 bases and J by 2 bases, and 26 bases separated the two germline ends. Germline CDR1 reads MDHEN; CDR2 reads SYDVKM. DNA of the CDR3: TGTGCCAGCAGCTCTTGGACAATTGGGGGGGATATCGGCAATCAGCCCCAGCATTTT. Translating it yields CASSSWTIGGDIGNQPQHF.

This clone was observed once. The chain recombines TRBV6-6 with TRBJ2-7, with 10 bases that match TRBD1. The CDR3 loop spans 15 amino acids. The germline CDR1 and CDR2 sequences are MNHNY and SVGAGI (reference sequence). V lost 0 bases to trimming and J lost 4 bases; unmatched junction nucleotides: 3. CDR3: CASSYSTGQGYEQYF. DNA of the CDR3: TGTGCCAGCAGTTACTCGACGGGACAGGGGTACGAGCAGTACTTC.

The rearrangement joins TRBV7-9 to TRBJ1-1; 10 bases fit TRBD1. V dropped 1 base and J dropped 8; count of bases not matched to a gene: 4. This CDR3 region has 14 residues. Germline V lookup: CDR1 SEHNR, CDR2 FQNEAQ (reference sequence). The CDR3 spells CASSLVETGGEAFF. The CDR3 DNA is TGTGCCAGCAGCTTAGTTGAGACAGGGGGCGAAGCTTTCTTT.

The V and J genes are TRBV2 and TRBJ2-1; D is unresolved. Trimming removed 2 bases from V and 15 bases from J, with 14 bases in between. Germline V CDR1 and CDR2: SNHLY, FYNNEI. The CDR3 has 12 amino acids. CDR3: CASSESVASPFF. Here the CDR3 DNA reads TGTGCCAGCAGTGAAAGCGTCGCCTCCCCGTTCTTC.

The genes are TRBV9 and TRBJ2-3, with D perhaps TRBD1 (8 bases). Germline lookup yields CDR1 SGDLS and CDR2 YYNGEE. V lost 3 bases to trimming and J lost 1 base, with 12 bases between them. The CDR3 contains 15 residues. The CDR3 sequence is CASSATGGGTDTQYF. In DNA, the CDR3 is TGTGCCAGCAGCGCAACAGGGGGGGGCACAGATACGCAGTATTTT.

This rearrangement joins TRBV19 to TRBJ1-2; weak D call: TRBD1 (5 bases). The germline CDR1 and CDR2 sequences are LNHDA and SQIVND (reference sequence). This CDR3 is built from 13 residues. The V end was cut by 5 bases, the J end by 2 bases, with 9 bases between. The CDR3: CASSHDRNYGYTF. As DNA, the CDR3 is TGTGCCAGTAGTCACGACAGAAACTATGGCTACACCTTC. Variable domain in full (rest from reference TRBV19 and TRBJ1-2): DGGITQSPKYLFRKEGQNVTLSCEQNLNHDAMYWYRQDPGQGLRLIYYSQIVNDFQKGDIAEGYSVSREKKESFPLTVTSAQKNPTAFYLCASSHDRNYGYTFGSGTRLTVV.

The sample holds a few counts of this clone. The chain uses TRBV6-6 and TRBJ2-7; D is perhaps TRBD1 or TRBD2 (5 bases each). There are 14 residues in the CDR3. The V end was cut by 0 bases, the J end by 2 bases, with 8 bases between. Germline CDR1 is MNHNY and CDR2 is SVGAGI (reference sequence). The CDR3 nucleotides are TGTGCCAGCAGTTACTCGGGGGAGACCTACGAGCAGTACTTC. Translation: CASSYSGETYEQYF.

The chain recombines TRBV18 with TRBJ2-1, with TRBD1 matching 9 bases. Trimming removed 6 bases from V and 5 bases from J; junction bases left unmatched: 8. The CDR3 contains 15 residues. CDR1 and CDR2 (germline): KGHSH, LQKENI. The CDR3 DNA is TGTGCCAGCTCTCCCGGGACAGGGCTAAACAATGAGCAGTTCTTC. This encodes CASSPGTGLNNEQFF.

The chain has TRBV18 and TRBJ2-5, with D maybe TRBD1 (5 bases). V was cut by 6 bases and J by 4 bases, with 15 bases left in between. This CDR3 region has 14 residues. The germline CDR1 and CDR2 sequences are KGHSH and LQKENI. In DNA form, the CDR3 reads TGTGCCAGCTCGCCGAGGACAATCGCAGAGACCCAGTACTTC. It encodes CASSPRTIAETQYF.

The chain combines TRBV30 with TRBJ2-7, with TRBD2 as a possible D gene (5 bases). The CDR3 is made up of 16 amino acids. Germline V lookup: CDR1 GTSNPN, CDR2 SVGIG (reference sequence). Trimming left V 3 bases short and J 4 bases short, with 22 bases between. Here the CDR3 DNA reads TGTGCCTGGAGCCTTCCTGGTCCAAGGAGGCGGTACGAGCAGTACTTC. The encoded protein is CAWSLPGPRRRYEQYF.

The chain recombines TRBV28 with TRBJ2-1; D unclear. Germline V gene data show CDR1 as MDHEN and CDR2 as SYDVKM. V dropped 2 bases and J dropped 10 bases, with 12 bases sitting between them. The CDR3 runs 13 residues. Here the CDR3 DNA reads TGTGCCAGCAGTTTAGCCTCTAATTGGGAGCAGTTCTTC. This gives the protein CASSLASNWEQFF.

For the CDR3, the DNA is TGTGCCAGCAGCCGGACAGGGGCGGATGGCTACACCTTC. It yields the protein CASSRTGADGYTF. The V and J genes are TRBV7-9 and TRBJ1-2, with 9 bases that match TRBD1. Losses at the gene ends were 5 bases for V and 6 bases for J; bases not matched to a gene: 4. Germline V gene data show CDR1 as SEHNR and CDR2 as FQNEAQ (reference sequence). The CDR3 contains 13 residues.

V is TRBV25-1 and J is TRBJ1-6, with 7 bases that match TRBD1. The CDR3 covers 15 residues. CDR1 is MGHDK, CDR2 SYGVNS, per germline. V gave up 5 bases and J gave up 7 bases; unmatched junction bases: 8. The CDR3 bases are TGTGCCAGCAGTAGACTACAGGGGTGGAATTCACCCCTCCACTTT. It encodes CASSRLQGWNSPLHF.

The chain employs TRBV7-9 and TRBJ1-1; no clear D gene. CDR1 is SEHNR and CDR2 is FQNEAQ in the germline V gene (reference sequence). V shed 1 base and J shed 1 base, with 4 bases lying between them. The CDR3 is made up of 13 amino acids. The CDR3 here is CASSLGTNTEAFF. The CDR3 bases are TGTGCCAGCAGCTTAGGAACGAACACTGAAGCTTTCTTT. Together with reference TRBV7-9 and TRBJ1-1, the CDR3 gives the full variable domain: DTGVSQNPRHKITKRGQNVTFRCDPISEHNRLYWYRQTLGQGPEFLTYFQNEAQLEKSRLLSDRFSAERPKGSFSTLEIQRTEQGDSAMYLCASSLGTNTEAFFGQGTRLTVV.

The gene calls are TRBV11-3 and TRBJ1-1, with unresolved D. V lost 3 bases to trimming and J lost 1 base, with 9 bases between them. The CDR3 sequence is 14 residues long. Germline V gene lookup returns CDR1 SGHNT and CDR2 YENEEA. The CDR3 region has the DNA TGTGCCAGCAGCTTGTTGGGAGGGAACACTGAAGCTTTCTTT. Its translation is CASSLLGGNTEAFF.

V and J are TRBV28 and TRBJ1-5; D is ambiguous. Germline assignment: CDR1 MDHEN and CDR2 SYDVKM. V was pared by 2 bases and J by 4 bases, with 12 bases between. The CDR3 has 15 residues. CDR3 sequence (DNA): TGTGCCAGCAGTTTAGGTAAAGCGTTAAATCAGCCCCAGCATTTT. Encoded protein: CASSLGKALNQPQHF. Based on the CDR3 plus reference TRBV28 and TRBJ1-5, the full variable domain is DVKVTQSSRYLVKRTGEKVFLECVQDMDHENMFWYRQDPGLGLRLIYFSYDVKMKEKGDIPEGYSVSREKKERFSLILESASTNQTSMYLCASSLGKALNQPQHFGDGTRLSIL.

The chain is built from TRBV28 and TRBJ2-1; D is uncertain. Germline CDR1 is MDHEN and CDR2 is SYDVKM. The V gene lost 0 bases and the J gene lost 12 bases, with 6 bases spanning the gap. The CDR3 loop spans 11 amino acids. The CDR3 spells CASSLWGGQFF. In nucleotides, the CDR3 is TGTGCCAGCAGTTTATGGGGCGGGCAGTTCTTC.

The J gene is TRBJ2-2, the V gene TRBV4-3; TRBD1 agrees at 8 bases. With 6 bases clipped from V and 4 bases from J, the junction kept 13 bases outside the gene matches. Per the germline V gene, CDR1 is LGHNA and CDR2 is YSLEER. The CDR3 has 17 amino acids. DNA of the CDR3: TGCGCCAGCAGAAACACCAGGGGGCAGCTACTCACCGGGGAGCTGTTTTTT. Its translation: CASRNTRGQLLTGELFF.

The sample holds one count of this clone. V usage is TRBV6-5 and J usage is TRBJ1-3, with 8 bases matching TRBD1. The CDR3 has 15 amino acids. The germline gives CDR1 MNHEY, CDR2 SVGAGI. V lost 5 bases and J lost 4; bases outside the gene matches: 7. CDR3 bases: TGTGCCAGCAGTCATGGGACAGGATCCGGAAACACCATATATTTT. Its protein product is CASSHGTGSGNTIYF.